The rows below give T cell receptor beta chains drawn from one sample of a study of T cells expressing NK-cell markers. TCRdb derives one entry per CDR3 protein from the 5' RACE reads, leaving out DNA. The listing contains about 450,000 distinct CDR3 sequences. Sequencing input: blood T cells: a sorted CD56 or NKG2C T cell subset, CD4+ or CD8+ T cells, or bulk PBMC T cells (not recorded which). The receptor source for this set is a woman between 18 and 69 years old in good health. CDR3s include the opening cysteine and the closing phenylalanine or tryptophan.

TRBJ2-1 TRBV18 CASSPLAGEYNEQFF
TRBJ2-2 TRBV10-3 CAISESFRDSLTGELFF
TRBJ2-1 TRBV28 CASSPNPGQGFGEQFF
TRBJ1-6 TRBV4-3 CASSQGFGANSPLHF
TRBJ1-2 TRBV19 CASSMWQVYGYTF
TRBJ1-5 TRBV4-1 CASSQGSAGVQPQHF
TRBJ2-3 TRBV7-2 CASGLGGDGDTQYF
TRBJ2-4 TRBV29-1 CSVEGAKNIQYF
TRBJ2-1 TRBV25-1 CASREPGTSGNWEQFF
TRBJ2-3 TRBV20-1 CSAPQTSGNTDTQYF
TRBJ1-1 TRBV9 CASSSNPGVNTEAFF
TRBJ2-1 TRBV7-6 CASSLEGPYNEQFF
TRBJ2-7 TRBV12-3/TRBV12-4 CASSRRGAYEQYF
TRBJ2-1 TRBV27 CASSLRRGGNEQFF
TRBJ1-4 TRBV10-2 CASTRQGELFF
TRBJ1-5 TRBV28 CASSWSNQPQHF
TRBJ2-7 TRBV5-1 CASSITSGSGYEQYF
TRBJ2-5 TRBV18 CASSPSQQETQYF
TRBJ1-1 TRBV18 CASSLRDIGNTEAFF
TRBJ2-2 TRBV5-6 CASSQSPGGGNTGELFF
TRBJ2-3 TRBV7-2 CASSPESADTQYF
TRBJ1-6 TRBV5-1 CASSFDRSYNSPLHF
TRBJ2-7 TRBV12-3/TRBV12-4 CASSLRWRTPGLALHEQYF
TRBJ1-6 TRBV30 CAWSGFDNSPLHF
TRBJ2-1 TRBV20-1 CSARGLEGYNEQFF
TRBJ1-1 TRBV19 CASSSATGDEAFF
TRBJ1-1 TRBV27 CASSLSPLLNTEAFF
TRBJ2-7 TRBV5-1 CASSTTGVYEQYF
TRBJ1-1 TRBV14 CASSPKAPKDTEAFF
TRBJ2-7 TRBV5-1 CASSFLAGSGDEQYF
TRBJ2-7 TRBV28 CASSLFPGQGSYEQYF
TRBJ2-1 TRBV10-3 CAISVPRTGSNEQFF